The 15 T cell receptor beta chains below were found in one sample sequenced in a study of read filtering for tumor transcriptome and immune sequencing. From roughly 400 ng of RNA, a library with molecular barcoded alpha/delta and beta/gamma adaptors was made. TCRdb re-analysed the reads in MiXCR, keeping a single row per CDR3 protein. The sample contains some 120,000 distinct CDR3 sequences, 10% to 15% of which appear only once. The sequenced material came from a population of CD138-negative cells sorted from bone marrow. Receptor source: a donor aged 40 or older with multiple myeloma.

This clonotype was counted a few times. V usage is TRBV5-1 and J usage is TRBJ2-1, with D possibly being TRBD2 (6 bases). The CDR3 loop spans 16 amino acids. V was trimmed by 5 bases and J by 8 bases, leaving 23 bases between them. Germline V CDR1 and CDR2: SGHRS, YFSETQ. In DNA form, the CDR3 reads TGCGCCAGCAGTACCGACGGGGACGGGGGTATCGATGAGCAGTTCTTC. Residues: CASSTDGDGGIDEQFF.

At least ten counts were recorded for this clonotype. The V and J genes are TRBV6-5 and TRBJ2-5, with no clear D. Trimming took off 2 bases at V and 8 bases at J, with 18 bases between the two ends. The CDR3 is 15 residues long. The germline gives CDR1 MNHEY, CDR2 SVGAGI. CDR3 bases: TGTGCCAGCAGTTACCCGGACCGCGGATCTAGTACCCAGTACTTC. This translates into CASSYPDRGSSTQYF.

The V and J genes are TRBV20-1 and TRBJ1-1, with TRBD1 matching 9 bases. J gave up 4 bases and V 7 bases, and 10 bases lay outside the gene matches. The CDR3 consists of 14 residues. Germline V gives CDR1 DFQATT, CDR2 SNEGSKA (reference sequence). CDR3 coding DNA: TGCAGTGTCGCAACAGGGGGCGCGACCACTGAAGCTTTCTTT. Protein product: CSVATGGATTEAFF.

A remark on this clonotype: Germline and junction disagree at one end, which may indicate a read error. CDR3 protein: CACSLLGQGIAEASF. CDR3 DNA sequence: TGTGCCTGCAGCTTACTCGGACAGGGGATCGCTGAAGCTTCCTTT. The V gene is TRBV7-9, the J gene TRBJ1-1; 9 positions agree with TRBD1. CDR3 size: 15 residues. The germline gives CDR1 SEHNR, CDR2 FQNEAQ (reference sequence).

This clonotype appeared many times. This chain uses TRBV7-6 with TRBJ2-1; 11 bases are a match to TRBD2. The CDR3 runs to 14 residues. Germline V lookup: CDR1 SGHVS, CDR2 FNYEAQ. The J segment lost 9 bases and the V segment lost 3 bases, leaving 4 bases of the junction unmatched. This CDR3 reads CASSFSSGGIEQFF. The CDR3 DNA is TGTGCCAGCAGCTTCTCTAGCGGGGGGATTGAGCAGTTCTTC.

This clonotype was counted many times. This rearrangement joins TRBV12-3 or TRBV12-4 to TRBJ1-5, with a possible D match to TRBD1 (5 bases). Trimming took 7 bases from V and 2 from J, leaving 12 bases between them. This CDR3 region has 14 residues. The CDR3 loop reads CASNLQGGNQPQHF. The CDR3 region has the DNA TGTGCCAGCAATCTCCAGGGAGGCAATCAGCCCCAGCATTTT.

This sequence joins TRBV5-4 and TRBJ2-1; D possibly corresponds to TRBD2 (6 bases). The V end lost 4 bases, the J end lost 3 bases, and 14 bases lay between the germline ends. The CDR3 sequence is 15 residues long. Germline V lookup: CDR1 SGHNT, CDR2 YYREEE (reference sequence). The CDR3 region is CASSNGGGDYNEQFF. CDR3 nucleotide sequence: TGTGCCAGCAGCAACGGTGGAGGGGACTACAATGAGCAGTTCTTC.

About this clonotype itself: Possible read error: a much larger clone is one base away. The chain combines TRBV19 with TRBJ2-6, with D hard to call. The germline V gene has CDR1 LNHDA and CDR2 SQIVND (reference sequence). V lost 0 bases and J lost 2, with 2 bases in between. The CDR3 loop spans 14 amino acids. The CDR3 region has the DNA TGTGCCAGTAGTATAGATCCTGGGGCCAACGTCCTGACTTTC. Protein: CASSIDPGANVLTF.

This clonotype was seen only a few times. A much more abundant neighbour one base away suggests this may be a read error. Lacking the conserved final phenylalanine or tryptophan, this CDR3 likely reflects a read error. The V call is TRBV30, the J call TRBJ1-1, with TRBD1 as a possible D gene (5 bases). V lost 2 bases to trimming and J lost 10 bases, with 14 bases between them. The CDR3 has 12 residues. From germline, CDR1 is GTSNPN and CDR2 SVGIG (reference sequence). The CDR3 sequence: CAWSRGGAGAFS. CDR3 bases: TGTGCCTGGAGTAGAGGAGGGGCGGGAGCTTTCTCT.

This clonotype has a single count. A single base separates this from a much larger clone, so it may be a read error. The chain couples TRBV9 to TRBJ1-6; D not resolved. CDR3 length: 14 residues. Trimming removed 9 bases from V and 5 bases from J, with 15 bases in between. Germline V lookup: CDR1 SGDLS, CDR2 YYNGEE. CDR3 nucleotides: TGTGCCAACAACCTAAACGGGGATAATTCACCCCTCCACTTT. Its translation is CANNLNGDNSPLHF. The full variable domain, completed using reference TRBV9 and TRBJ1-6, is DSGVTQTPKHLITATGQRVTLRCSPRSGDLSVYWYQQSLDQGLQFLIQYYNGEERAKGNILERFSAQQFPDLHSELNLSSLELGDSALYFCANNLNGDNSPLHFGNGTRLTVT.

With regard to this clonotype: A much larger clone differs by one base, so this may be a read error. This chain joins TRBV29-1 and TRBJ2-7, with D uncertain. The germline CDR1 and CDR2 sequences are SQVTM and ANQGSEA. This CDR3 has 13 amino acids. The ends were cut back, 6 bases at V and 1 base at J, with 13 bases in the middle. DNA of the CDR3: TGCAGCGTGAAGACTGGCGGTTCCTACGAGCAGTACTTC. This gives the protein CSVKTGGSYEQYF.

This clonotype was seen repeatedly, ten times or more. V and J are TRBV6-6 and TRBJ1-6, with 8 bases lining up with TRBD1. V lost 4 bases to trimming and J lost 13 bases; unmatched junction nucleotides: 12. The CDR3 sequence is 15 residues long. The germline CDR1 and CDR2 sequences are MNHNY and SVGAGI (reference sequence). CDR3 residues: CASSSADRAASPLHF. CDR3 in DNA: TGTGCCAGCAGTTCCGCGGACAGGGCCGCGTCTCCCCTCCACTTT.

This clonotype showed up many times. J is TRBJ2-1 and V is TRBV12-3 or TRBV12-4; TRBD2 agrees at 12 bases. With 4 bases clipped from V and 5 bases from J, the junction kept 3 bases outside the gene matches. CDR3 size: 15 residues. The CDR3 spells CASSSRLAGDNEQFF. The CDR3 DNA is TGTGCCAGCAGTTCTAGACTAGCGGGGGACAATGAGCAGTTCTTC.

In its sample, this clonotype was seen many times. The chain recombines TRBV4-1 with TRBJ1-4, with 7 bases lining up with TRBD1. Looked up from germline, CDR1 is MGHRA and CDR2 is YSYEKL. After removal of 1 base from V and 6 bases from J, the junction contained 5 bases not matched to a gene. This CDR3 is 15 amino acids long. CDR3 amino acids: CASSQVSGGHEKLFF. CDR3 in DNA: TGCGCCAGCAGCCAAGTGTCAGGGGGTCATGAAAAACTGTTTTTT.

This clonotype was detected many times. The chain links TRBV20-1 to TRBJ2-1; 13 nucleotides match TRBD2. This CDR3 region has 15 residues. Germline loops: CDR1 DFQATT, CDR2 SNEGSKA (reference sequence). V was pared by 5 bases and J by 12 bases, with 13 bases of the junction left unmatched. The CDR3 protein is CSASPGTSGIEGQFF. The CDR3 nucleotides read TGCAGTGCTTCCCCCGGGACTAGCGGGATAGAGGGGCAGTTCTTC.